This passage covers 24 T cell receptor beta chains from one sample sequenced in a study of blood T cells in healthy people across ages. The use of a sample-barcoded 5' primer and a J-beta primer mix characterized a second PCR of about 7 to 12 cycles. MiXCR, run by TCRdb on the 5' RACE reads, gives a single entry per CDR3 protein. The table shows around 1,600,000 distinct CDR3 sequences, with approximately 43% occurring only once. The sequenced material came from blood. The receptors stem from a woman under 30 in good health.

This clonotype was picked up a small number of times. The V and J genes are TRBV6-2 or TRBV6-3 and TRBJ2-1, with TRBD2 as a possible D gene (6 bases). Germline V gene lookup returns CDR1 MNHEY and CDR2 SVGEGT. The CDR3 loop spans 18 amino acids. Between the trimmed V and J ends, which lost 2 bases and 1 base, there was a span of 18 bases. CDR3 amino acids: CASSYPRDWFGSYNEQFF. For the CDR3, the DNA is TGTGCCAGCAGTTACCCTCGGGACTGGTTTGGATCCTACAATGAGCAGTTCTTC.

The chain joins TRBV6-5 to TRBJ1-1; TRBD1 is a possible D gene (6 bases). The germline CDR1 and CDR2 sequences are MNHEY and SVGAGI. The V and J ends lost 5 bases and 6 bases respectively, with 13 bases between them. CDR3 length equals 13 residues. The CDR3 loop is CASSPGQFSEAFF. Here the CDR3 DNA reads TGTGCCAGCAGTCCTGGACAGTTTTCTGAAGCTTTCTTT.

J is TRBJ2-4 and V is TRBV10-3, with D perhaps TRBD1 or TRBD2 (5 bases each). The DNA end favors TRBJ2-7, so the J call may be wrong. Per the germline V gene, CDR1 is ENHRY and CDR2 is SYGVKD. This CDR3 is built from 15 residues. This CDR3 reads CAISESTGTLGEQYF. CDR3 in DNA: TGTGCCATCAGTGAGTCGACGGGGACGTTAGGCGAGCAGTACTTC.

A few counts support this clonotype. This sequence joins TRBV4-1 and TRBJ1-5; 7 nucleotides line up with TRBD1. Per germline, CDR1 MGHRA and CDR2 YSYEKL. Trimming took 4 bases from V and 7 from J; bases not matched to a gene: 7. The CDR3 runs to 14 residues. As DNA, the CDR3 is TGCGCCAGCAGCCTTCGACAGGGTTGGCAGCCCCAGCATTTT. Translated, it gives CASSLRQGWQPQHF.

This clonotype has only a few counts. V is TRBV25-1 and J is TRBJ2-7, with D perhaps TRBD1 (5 bases). Trimming removed 7 bases from V and 3 bases from J, with 13 bases in between. CDR1 is MGHDK and CDR2 is SYGVNS in the germline V gene. The CDR3 loop spans 13 amino acids. The CDR3 sequence: CASNGHTVYEQYF. DNA for the CDR3: TGTGCCAGCAATGGACATACCGTCTACGAGCAGTACTTC.

This chain joins TRBV7-2 and TRBJ2-5; D not resolved. CDR3 size: 16 residues. Trimming pared 5 bases from V and 11 bases from J, leaving 27 bases between. Germline V CDR1 and CDR2: SGHTA, FQGNSA. The CDR3 DNA reads TGTGCCAGCAGCCTCCCCTTACGCCTGCTTTTTAATGAGCAGTACTTC. Its translation is CASSLPLRLLFNEQYF.

This clonotype has only a few counts. This chain joins TRBV6-2 or TRBV6-3 and TRBJ2-2, with 11 positions matching TRBD2. The CDR3 totals 15 residues. In germline, CDR1 is MNHEY, CDR2 SVGEGT. Trimming at V came to 8 bases and at J to 6 bases, leaving 8 bases not matched to a gene. The CDR3 bases are TGTGCCAGCGGCAGACTAGCGGGAAAATCCGGGGAGCTGTTTTTT. Translating it yields CASGRLAGKSGELFF.

The chain employs TRBV27 and TRBJ2-4, with TRBD2 matching 11 bases. The J call is uncertain, as TRBJ2-7 better fits the DNA end. Germline CDR1 is MNHEY and CDR2 is SMNVEV (reference sequence). This CDR3 region has 15 residues. The CDR3 nucleotides are TGTGCCAGCAGTTTATCCTCTAGCGGGAGGTACGAGCAGTACGTC. Residues: CASSLSSSGRYEQYV.

A word on this clonotype: One junction end does not reproduce the germline sequence, and a read error may be involved. This chain uses TRBV18 with TRBJ2-7; possible D gene TRBD2, 6 bases. Germline V lookup: CDR1 KGHSH, CDR2 LQKENI. CDR3 size: 17 residues. The CDR3 DNA reads TGTGCCAGCTCACCATCCCCGCCGGGGGTGCGGGCCTACGAGCAGTACTTT. Its translation: CASSPSPPGVRAYEQYF.

The chain uses TRBV15 and TRBJ2-1; D is uncertain. The CDR3 sequence is 17 residues long. Trimming left V 0 bases short and J 3 bases short, with 15 bases between. Germline V gene lookup returns CDR1 LNHNV and CDR2 YYDKDF (reference sequence). The CDR3 sequence: CATSRDHWGSSYNEQFF. The CDR3 nucleotides read TGTGCCACCAGCAGAGACCACTGGGGTAGCAGCTACAATGAGCAGTTCTTC.

This clonotype was seen a handful of times. The chain recombines TRBV28 with TRBJ2-5, with D possibly matching TRBD2 (6 bases). Germline V lookup: CDR1 MDHEN, CDR2 SYDVKM. CDR3 length: 13 residues. Trimming cost V 7 bases and J 2 bases, with 11 bases left between them. The chain's CDR3 is CASTRSGQETQYF. DNA of the CDR3: TGTGCCAGCACCCGGAGCGGGCAAGAGACCCAGTACTTC.

This clonotype was counted between two and nine times. This chain connects TRBV18 to TRBJ2-1; the match to TRBD1 covers 10 bases. Germline V gives CDR1 KGHSH, CDR2 LQKENI. The CDR3 has 15 amino acids. Losses at the gene ends were 3 bases for V and 7 bases for J; bases not matched to a gene: 6. The CDR3 DNA follows: TGTGCCAGCTCACCTTTGGGACAGGGGATGAATGAGCAGTTCTTC. Translation gives CASSPLGQGMNEQFF.

This clonotype occurred once. The chain is built from TRBV30 and TRBJ2-5; D is unclear. The V gene's germline CDR1 is GTSNPN and CDR2 SVGIG (reference sequence). The V end was cut by 0 bases, the J end by 2 bases, with 10 bases between. This CDR3 region has 14 residues. The CDR3 protein is CAWSVRLSQETQYF. In DNA, the CDR3 is TGTGCCTGGAGTGTAAGGCTGAGTCAAGAGACCCAGTACTTC.

This clonotype has more than one count but fewer than ten. V is TRBV4-1 and J is TRBJ2-4; D gene uncertain. This CDR3 has 13 amino acids. Trimming took off 2 bases at V and 13 bases at J, with 15 bases between the two ends. Germline CDR1 reads MGHRA; CDR2 reads YSYEKL. The CDR3 is CASSQIEDFPQYF. In nucleotides, the CDR3 is TGCGCCAGCAGCCAAATTGAGGATTTTCCGCAGTACTTC.

This chain links TRBV2 with TRBJ1-5, with D unresolved. The CDR3 sequence is 14 residues long. V was clipped by 2 bases and J by 1 base, with 6 bases between them. Germline V CDR1 and CDR2: SNHLY, FYNNEI. The CDR3 sequence: CASSEIGSNQPQHF. CDR3 nucleotide sequence: TGTGCCAGCAGTGAAATAGGGAGCAATCAGCCCCAGCATTTT.

In its sample, this clonotype was seen a few times. The chain recombines TRBV20-1 with TRBJ2-1; 11 nucleotides agree with TRBD2. The CDR3 has 20 amino acids. The V segment lost 6 bases and the J segment 7 bases; nucleotides outside the gene matches: 26. Germline V gene data show CDR1 as DFQATT and CDR2 as SNEGSKA (reference sequence). CDR3 nucleotide sequence: TGCAGTGCGAACCGTCTTTCCGGGACTAGCGGACCTTACGGCGGGAATGAGCAGTTCTTC. Translated, it gives CSANRLSGTSGPYGGNEQFF.

A remark on this clonotype: At one of its ends the junction is not consistent with the germline gene, which may arise from a read error. The J gene is TRBJ1-1, the V gene TRBV2, with no clear D. This CDR3 is 15 amino acids long. CDR1 SNHLY and CDR2 FYNNEI come from the germline V gene. The CDR3 sequence is CTSLGILLFDTEAFF. For the CDR3, the DNA is TGTACCAGCTTGGGGATCTTGCTTTTCGACACTGAAGCTTTCTTT.

The chain is built from TRBV12-3 or TRBV12-4 and TRBJ2-7; TRBD2 aligns across 12 bases. This CDR3 has 17 residues. V lost 3 bases and J lost 2; bases outside the gene matches: 8. The CDR3 region is CASSFGLAGGHPYEQYF. The CDR3 region has the DNA TGTGCCAGCAGTTTTGGGCTAGCGGGGGGGCACCCCTACGAGCAGTACTTC.

The V gene is TRBV6-1, the J gene TRBJ2-3; a possible D gene is TRBD1 (5 bases). This CDR3 comprises 14 residues. Germline-derived CDR1 and CDR2 are MNHNS and SASEGT. V lost 7 bases and J 1 base, leaving 12 bases between the germline ends. The CDR3 DNA reads TGTGCCAGCAATACAGGTTATGGCACAGATACGCAGTATTTT. This sequence encodes CASNTGYGTDTQYF.

As to this clonotype: Here the CDR3 omits its conserved ending phenylalanine or tryptophan, so a read error is the likely source. V gene TRBV7-2 combines with J gene TRBJ1-1; TRBD1 aligns across 8 bases. Per germline, CDR1 SGHTA and CDR2 FQGNSA. The CDR3 consists of 16 residues. Trimming took 2 bases from V and 2 from J; bases not matched to a gene: 7. The CDR3 nucleotides are TGTGCCAGCAGCTTATTGAGGACAGGGATTAACACTGAAGCTTTCATT. The encoded protein is CASSLLRTGINTEAFI.

The CDR3 DNA sequence: TGTGCCAGCAGCTTAGATCCACTAAACACCGGGGAGCTGTTTTTT. This gives the protein CASSLDPLNTGELFF. The chain employs TRBV11-2 and TRBJ2-2; D remains unclear. CDR3 length: 15 residues. The V gene lost 0 bases and the J gene lost 2 bases, with 7 bases spanning the gap. CDR1 and CDR2 (germline): SGHAT, FQNNGV.

The J gene is TRBJ1-1, the V gene TRBV12-3 or TRBV12-4; D gene unclear. The V end was cut by 0 bases, the J end by 5 bases, with 7 bases between. This CDR3 is built from 13 residues. The CDR3 DNA follows: TGTGCCAGCAGTTTAGCCTTATGGACTGAAGCTTTCTTT. This gives the protein CASSLALWTEAFF.

The chain couples TRBV7-2 to TRBJ2-5, with D maybe TRBD2 (5 bases). The length of the CDR3 is 16 residues. V was cut by 3 bases and J by 11 bases, with 25 bases left in between. Per the germline V gene, CDR1 is SGHTA and CDR2 is FQGNSA. The CDR3 coding sequence is TGTGCCAGCAGCTTGTCTCTAGCTTCTAAAGGATATGAGCAGTACTTC. It specifies CASSLSLASKGYEQYF.

The chain recombines TRBV20-1 with TRBJ2-7; 10 nucleotides match TRBD2. The CDR3 covers 15 residues. J was trimmed by 0 bases and V by 1 base; bases with no gene match: 3. Germline assignment: CDR1 DFQATT and CDR2 SNEGSKA (reference sequence). The CDR3 DNA reads as TGCAGTGCTAGAGCGGAGCGGGAGGGCTCCTACGAGCAGTACTTC. Residues: CSARAEREGSYEQYF.